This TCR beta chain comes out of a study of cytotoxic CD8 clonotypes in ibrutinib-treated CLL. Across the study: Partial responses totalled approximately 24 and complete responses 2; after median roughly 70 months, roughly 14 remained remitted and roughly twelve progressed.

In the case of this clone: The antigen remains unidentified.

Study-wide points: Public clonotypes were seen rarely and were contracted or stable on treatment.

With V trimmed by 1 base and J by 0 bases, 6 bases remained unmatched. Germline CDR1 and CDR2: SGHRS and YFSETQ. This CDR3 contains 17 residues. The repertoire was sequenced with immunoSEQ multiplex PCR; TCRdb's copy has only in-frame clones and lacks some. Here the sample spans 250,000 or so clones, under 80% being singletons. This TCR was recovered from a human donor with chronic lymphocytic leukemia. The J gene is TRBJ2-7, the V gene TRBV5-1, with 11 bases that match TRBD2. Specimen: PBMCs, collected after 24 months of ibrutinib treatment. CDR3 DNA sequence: TGCGCCAGCAGCTTGACTAGCGGGAGAGGGGCCTCCTACGAGCAGTACTTC. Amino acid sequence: CASSLTSGRGASYEQYF.